The next 3 T cell receptor beta chains were all read from a single sample in a study of cytomegalovirus exposure and HLA in healthy donors. Primers for the PCR totalled 60 Vbeta and 13 Jbeta. Generated by immunoSEQ multiplex PCR, the TCRdb table keeps only in-frame clones and is missing some. The data contain about 150,000 clones, around 80% of them seen just once; the ten biggest clones take up about 13%. The specimen sequenced was PBMCs. All receptors derive from a woman aged 45 to 65 in good health and CMV-seropositive.

The rearrangement links TRBV5-1 to TRBJ1-1; the D gene is possibly TRBD1 (5 bases). Germline V gene lookup returns CDR1 SGHRS and CDR2 YFSETQ. V lost 3 bases and J 3 bases, leaving 15 bases between the germline ends. The CDR3 totals 15 residues. CDR3 nucleotides: TGCGCCAGCAGCTCCGACGGGGCTAGCGACACTGAAGCTTTCTTT. It encodes CASSSDGASDTEAFF.

The rearrangement joins TRBV5-1 to TRBJ1-4; D possibly corresponds to TRBD1 (6 bases). In germline, CDR1 is SGHRS, CDR2 YFSETQ. Deletions cut 2 bases from V and 6 bases from J, with 11 bases between. This CDR3 has 14 residues. The CDR3 DNA reads TGCGCCAGCAGCTTATTACAGGGTGATGAAAAACTGTTTTTT. This translates into CASSLLQGDEKLFF.

The V and J genes are TRBV7-9 and TRBJ2-5; no clear D. The CDR3 sequence is 12 residues long. Germline V gene lookup returns CDR1 SEHNR and CDR2 FQNEAQ (reference sequence). V gave up 5 bases and J gave up 5 bases, with 9 bases separating them. CDR3 amino acids: CASSRVRETQYF. The CDR3 nucleotides are TGTGCCAGCAGCCGGGTGAGGGAGACCCAGTACTTC.